This TCR beta chain was documented in a study of blood T cell repertoires in COVID-19. The wider study: The origin of the acute and convalescent COVID-19 samples was the United States, Italy and Spain. In each case, the material was cDNA or gDNA derived from T cells, B-cell-depleted T cells, or PBMCs.

Original processing notes: Estimation of nucleated cell counts relied on the amplification of reference gene primers. Generated by immunoSEQ multiplex PCR, the TCRdb table keeps only in-frame clones and is missing some. V and J calls and clone size are those listed in that table; D and trimming were worked out from the DNA. The table shows a few hundred thousand clones, with around four fifths occurring only once. This CDR3 spans 15 amino acids. The junction had 4 bases not matched to a gene; V was cut back by 2 bases and J by 3 bases. Germline V lookup: CDR1 MDHEN, CDR2 SYDVKM. The sequence was collected from a woman in her forties or fifties with acute or convalescent COVID-19. Material: peripheral blood. The chain joins TRBV28 to TRBJ2-4; the match to TRBD2 covers 7 bases. The CDR3 sequence: CASSLLAEGKNIQYF. DNA of the CDR3: TGTGCCAGCAGTTTACTAGCGGAGGGCAAAAACATTCAGTACTTC.